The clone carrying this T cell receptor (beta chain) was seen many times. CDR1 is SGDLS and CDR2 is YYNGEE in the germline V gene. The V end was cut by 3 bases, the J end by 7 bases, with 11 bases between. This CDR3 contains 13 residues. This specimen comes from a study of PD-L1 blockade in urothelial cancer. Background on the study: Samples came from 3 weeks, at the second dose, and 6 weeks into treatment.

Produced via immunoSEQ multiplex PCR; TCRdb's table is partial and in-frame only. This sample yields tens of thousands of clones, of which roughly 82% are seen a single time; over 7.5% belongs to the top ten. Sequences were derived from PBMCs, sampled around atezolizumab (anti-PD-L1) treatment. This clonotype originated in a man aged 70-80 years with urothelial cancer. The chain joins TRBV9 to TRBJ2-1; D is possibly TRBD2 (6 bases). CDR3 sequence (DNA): TGTGCCAGCAGCGACGTAGCGGCTAATGAGCAGTTCTTC. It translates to CASSDVAANEQFF.